The 14 T cell receptor beta chains presented below share a single source sample, sequenced in a study of cytomegalovirus exposure and HLA in healthy donors. 60 Vbeta and 13 Jbeta primers were used in PCR. Only in-frame clones appear in the TCRdb table, and some are missing; sequencing was by immunoSEQ multiplex PCR. Of 200,000 or so clones in the sample, about four fifths are singletons; the top ten hold 0.2% to 0.3%. Sample: PBMCs. Every receptor here comes from a boy aged 5-17 years in good health and CMV-seronegative.

The V and J genes are TRBV7-2 and TRBJ1-6, with TRBD1 matching over 8 bases. V dropped 5 bases and J dropped 7; count of bases not matched to a gene: 4. This CDR3 contains 14 residues. Germline V gene lookup returns CDR1 SGHTA and CDR2 FQGNSA. The CDR3 sequence is CASSLRDRNSPLHF. CDR3 nucleotides: TGTGCCAGCAGCCTCCGGGACAGGAATTCACCCCTCCACTTT.

CDR3 sequence (DNA): TGTGCCAGCAGTTACACTGCTAGCGGACGCACAGATACGCAGTATTTT. This sequence encodes CASSYTASGRTDTQYF. V gene TRBV6-5 combines with J gene TRBJ2-3; 7 bases are shared with TRBD2. The germline CDR1 and CDR2 sequences are MNHEY and SVGAGI. CDR3 length equals 16 residues. The V and J ends lost 2 bases and 1 base, in that order; junction bases with no gene match: 6.

This sequence joins TRBV9 and TRBJ2-7; 11 bases are shared with TRBD1. J lost 3 bases, V lost 2 bases, and 7 bases had no gene match. Germline CDR1 is SGDLS and CDR2 is YYNGEE. The CDR3 extends over 16 amino acids. Here the CDR3 DNA reads TGTGCCAGCAGCGTCTACGGACAGGGGGCTTTCTACGAGCAGTACTTC. As protein: CASSVYGQGAFYEQYF.

This clone was counted a few times. The chain links TRBV13 to TRBJ1-3; 7 bases are a match to TRBD1. CDR1 PRHDT and CDR2 FYEKMQ come from the germline V gene (reference sequence). CDR3 length: 16 amino acids. Trimming cost V 2 bases and J 5 bases; bases outside gene matches: 9. The CDR3 DNA is TGTGCCAGCAGCTTATCTCCAGGGGGTATTAGAAACACCATATATTTT. Protein sequence: CASSLSPGGIRNTIYF.

The chain has TRBV15 and TRBJ1-5; no clear D gene. The V end lost 0 bases, the J end lost 6 bases, and 6 bases lay between the germline ends. The CDR3 totals 13 residues. CDR1 and CDR2 (germline): LNHNV, YYDKDF (reference sequence). The CDR3 nucleotides are TGTGCCACCAGCAGAGATCGAGGTCAGCCCCAGCATTTT. It encodes CATSRDRGQPQHF.

The chain carries TRBV13 and TRBJ1-1; maybe TRBD1 (5 bases). CDR1 and CDR2 from the germline V gene are PRHDT and FYEKMQ (reference sequence). The CDR3 is 16 residues long. The V end was cut by 0 bases, the J end by 0 bases, with 11 bases between. The CDR3 sequence: CASSLGVAGMNTEAFF. The DNA for the CDR3 is TGTGCCAGCAGCTTAGGAGTCGCAGGGATGAACACTGAAGCTTTCTTT. The full variable domain, with the rest looked up from reference TRBV13 and TRBJ1-1, is AAGVIQSPRHLIKEKRETATLKCYPIPRHDTVYWYQQGPGQDPQFLISFYEKMQSDKGSIPDRFSAQQFSDYHSELNMSSLELGDSALYFCASSLGVAGMNTEAFFGQGTRLTVV.

The V call is TRBV9, the J call TRBJ2-5; 9 bases fit TRBD2. The ends lost 2 bases at V and 1 base at J; junction bases unmatched: 18. The CDR3 sequence is 20 residues long. Germline CDR1 SGDLS, CDR2 YYNGEE. The CDR3 DNA reads TGTGCCAGCAGCGTTTTACCGGGACTAGCTCCAGTGGGGGGCCAAGAGACCCAGTACTTC. Translating gives CASSVLPGLAPVGGQETQYF.

This chain's CDR3 is CASSFGLAGGTDTQYF. CDR3 bases: TGCGCCAGCAGCTTTGGCCTAGCGGGGGGCACAGATACGCAGTATTTT. This rearrangement joins TRBV5-1 to TRBJ2-3; TRBD2 matches 10 bases. Germline CDR1 and CDR2: SGHRS and YFSETQ. Trimming took 2 bases from V and 1 from J; bases not matched to a gene: 4. The CDR3 is 16 amino acids.

The chain is built from TRBV7-9 and TRBJ1-1; 7 bases agree with TRBD1. With V trimmed by 3 bases and J by 2 bases, 15 bases remained unmatched. The CDR3 runs 18 residues. Germline V gene data show CDR1 as SEHNR and CDR2 as FQNEAQ (reference sequence). CDR3 amino acids: CASSLPRIPRDSNTEAFF. DNA of the CDR3: TGTGCCAGCAGCTTGCCCCGAATTCCCCGGGACAGTAACACTGAAGCTTTCTTT.

The J gene is TRBJ2-2, the V gene TRBV10-3; TRBD2 matches at 10 bases. Germline V gene sequence: CDR1 ENHRY, CDR2 SYGVKD. V lost 10 bases and J lost 6; bases outside the gene matches: 5. The CDR3 length is 13 residues. The CDR3 nucleotides are TGTGCCACAGCGGGGGGGCCTTCCGGGGAGCTGTTTTTT. This codes for CATAGGPSGELFF.

This clone was detected once. V usage is TRBV7-6 and J usage is TRBJ2-7, with TRBD2 matching over 10 bases. The CDR3 runs 14 residues. With 10 bases clipped from V and 4 bases from J, the junction kept 10 bases outside the gene matches. The germline gives CDR1 SGHVS, CDR2 FNYEAQ. CDR3 in amino acids: CATSTGLAEYEQYF. The CDR3, as DNA: TGTGCCACCAGTACCGGACTAGCGGAATACGAGCAGTACTTC.

This clone showed up just once. The V call is TRBV11-1, the J call TRBJ2-7; TRBD1 agrees at 7 bases. The CDR3 covers 13 residues. V lost 5 bases to trimming and J lost 5 bases; unmatched junction nucleotides: 6. CDR1 and CDR2 from the germline V gene are SGHAT and FQDESV (reference sequence). The CDR3 here is CASSINRGHEQYF. The CDR3 DNA is TGTGCCAGCAGCATTAACAGGGGCCACGAGCAGTACTTC.

This chain joins TRBV6-5 and TRBJ1-1, with TRBD1 as a possible D gene (5 bases). This CDR3 contains 13 residues. Between the trimmed V and J ends, which lost 6 bases and 0 bases, there was a span of 8 bases. Germline V gene sequence: CDR1 MNHEY, CDR2 SVGAGI. The CDR3 is CASSRQMNTEAFF. The CDR3 coding sequence is TGTGCCAGCAGCAGACAGATGAACACTGAAGCTTTCTTT.

V is TRBV6-5 and J is TRBJ2-1; 7 bases are a match to TRBD2. V gave up 4 bases and J gave up 6 bases; unmatched junction bases: 9. The CDR3 covers 15 residues. Germline V lookup: CDR1 MNHEY, CDR2 SVGAGI. The CDR3 nucleotides are TGTGCCAGCAGTTCGGCAGGAGGGGAGGGCAATGAGCAGTTCTTC. Translating it yields CASSSAGGEGNEQFF.